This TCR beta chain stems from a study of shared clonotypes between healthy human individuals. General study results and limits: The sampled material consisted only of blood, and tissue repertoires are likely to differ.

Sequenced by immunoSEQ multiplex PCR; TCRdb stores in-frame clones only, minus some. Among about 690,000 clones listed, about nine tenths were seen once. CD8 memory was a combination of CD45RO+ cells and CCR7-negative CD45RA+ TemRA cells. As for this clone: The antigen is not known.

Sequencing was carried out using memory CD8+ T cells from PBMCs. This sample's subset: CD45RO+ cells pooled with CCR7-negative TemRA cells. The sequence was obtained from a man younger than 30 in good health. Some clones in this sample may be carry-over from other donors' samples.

The CDR3 DNA reads TGCGCCAGCAGCCAAGCGTCGGACAGCCACTACACCTTC. It specifies CASSQASDSHYTF. V gene TRBV4-1 combines with J gene TRBJ1-2; D is possibly TRBD1 (6 bases). The V end was cut by 1 base, the J end by 10 bases, with 13 bases between. The CDR3 length is 13 residues. Germline CDR1 MGHRA, CDR2 YSYEKL.